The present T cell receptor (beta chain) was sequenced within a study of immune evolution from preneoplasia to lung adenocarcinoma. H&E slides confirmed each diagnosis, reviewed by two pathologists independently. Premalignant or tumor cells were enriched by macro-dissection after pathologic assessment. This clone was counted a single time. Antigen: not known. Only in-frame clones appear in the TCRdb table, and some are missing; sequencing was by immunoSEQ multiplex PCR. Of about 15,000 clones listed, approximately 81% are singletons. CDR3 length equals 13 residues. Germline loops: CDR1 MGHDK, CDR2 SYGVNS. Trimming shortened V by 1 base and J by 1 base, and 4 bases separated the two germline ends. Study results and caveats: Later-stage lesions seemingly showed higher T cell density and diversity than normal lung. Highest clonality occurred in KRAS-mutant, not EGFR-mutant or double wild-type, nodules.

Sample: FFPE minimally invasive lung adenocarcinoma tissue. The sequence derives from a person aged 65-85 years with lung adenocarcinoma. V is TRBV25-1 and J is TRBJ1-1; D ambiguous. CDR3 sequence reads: CASSEFENTEAFF. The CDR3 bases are TGTGCCAGCAGTGAATTTGAGAACACTGAAGCTTTCTTT. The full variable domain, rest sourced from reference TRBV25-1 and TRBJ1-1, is EADIYQTPRYLVIGTGKKITLECSQTMGHDKMYWYQQDPGMELHLIHYSYGVNSTEKGDLSSESTVSRIRTEHFPLTLESARPSHTSQYLCASSEFENTEAFFGQGTRLTVV.